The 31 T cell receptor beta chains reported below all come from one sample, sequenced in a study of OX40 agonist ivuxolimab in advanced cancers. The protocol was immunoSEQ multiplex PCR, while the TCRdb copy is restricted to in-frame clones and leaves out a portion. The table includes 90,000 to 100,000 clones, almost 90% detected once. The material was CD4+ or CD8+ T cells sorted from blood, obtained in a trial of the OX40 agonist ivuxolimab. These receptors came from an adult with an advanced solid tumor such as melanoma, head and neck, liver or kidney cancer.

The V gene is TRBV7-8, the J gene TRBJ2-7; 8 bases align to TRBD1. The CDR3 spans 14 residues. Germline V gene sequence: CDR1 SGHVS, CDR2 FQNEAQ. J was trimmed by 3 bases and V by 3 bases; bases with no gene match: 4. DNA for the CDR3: TGTGCCAGCAGCTTCGGGACAGGCAACTACGAGCAGTACTTC. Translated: CASSFGTGNYEQYF.

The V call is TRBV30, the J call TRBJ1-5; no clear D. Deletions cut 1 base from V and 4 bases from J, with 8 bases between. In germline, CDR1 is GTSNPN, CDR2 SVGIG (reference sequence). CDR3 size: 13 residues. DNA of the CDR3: TGTGCCTGGAGTGCAGGTATTAATCAGCCCCAGCATTTT. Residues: CAWSAGINQPQHF.

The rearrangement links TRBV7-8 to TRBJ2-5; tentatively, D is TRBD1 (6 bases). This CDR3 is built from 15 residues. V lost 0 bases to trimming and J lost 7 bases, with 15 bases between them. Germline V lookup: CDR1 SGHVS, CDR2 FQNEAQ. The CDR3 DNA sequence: TGTGCCAGCAGCTTAGCGGGGGCAGGAAGGGGGACCCAGTACTTC. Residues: CASSLAGAGRGTQYF.

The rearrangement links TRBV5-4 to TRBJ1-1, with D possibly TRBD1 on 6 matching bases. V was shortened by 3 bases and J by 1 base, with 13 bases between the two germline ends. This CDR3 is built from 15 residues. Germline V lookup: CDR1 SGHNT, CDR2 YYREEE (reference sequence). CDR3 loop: CASSSQGQTNTEAFF. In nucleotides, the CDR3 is TGTGCCAGCAGCTCCCAGGGGCAGACGAACACTGAAGCTTTCTTT.

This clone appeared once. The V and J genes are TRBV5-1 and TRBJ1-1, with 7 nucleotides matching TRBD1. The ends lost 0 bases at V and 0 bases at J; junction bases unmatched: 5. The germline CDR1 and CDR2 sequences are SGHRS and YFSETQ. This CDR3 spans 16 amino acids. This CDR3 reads CASSLVGGLMNTEAFF. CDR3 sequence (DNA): TGCGCCAGCAGCTTGGTAGGGGGCCTTATGAACACTGAAGCTTTCTTT.

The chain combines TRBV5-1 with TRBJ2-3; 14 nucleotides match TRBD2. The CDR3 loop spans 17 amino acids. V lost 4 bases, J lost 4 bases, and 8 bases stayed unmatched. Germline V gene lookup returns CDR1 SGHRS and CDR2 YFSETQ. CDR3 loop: CASSTGLAGGTSDTQYF. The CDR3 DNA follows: TGCGCCAGCAGCACCGGACTAGCGGGGGGAACCTCAGATACGCAGTATTTT.

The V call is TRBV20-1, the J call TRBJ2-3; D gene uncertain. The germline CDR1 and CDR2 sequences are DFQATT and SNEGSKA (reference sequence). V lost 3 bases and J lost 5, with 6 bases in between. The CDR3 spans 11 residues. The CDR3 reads CSASILDTQYF. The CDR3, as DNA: TGCAGTGCTAGTATCCTAGATACGCAGTATTTT.

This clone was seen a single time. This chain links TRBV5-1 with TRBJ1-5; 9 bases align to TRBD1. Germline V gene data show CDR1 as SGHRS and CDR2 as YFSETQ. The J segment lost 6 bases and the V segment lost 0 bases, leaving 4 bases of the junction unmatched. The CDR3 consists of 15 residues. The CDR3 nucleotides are TGCGCCAGCAGCTTGGGGACAGGGGCAGGTCAGCCCCAGCATTTT. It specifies CASSLGTGAGQPQHF.

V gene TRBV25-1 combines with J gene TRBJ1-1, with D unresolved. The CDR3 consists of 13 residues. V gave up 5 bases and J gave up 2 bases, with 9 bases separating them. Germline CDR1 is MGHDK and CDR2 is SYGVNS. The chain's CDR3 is CASSYHSNTEAFF. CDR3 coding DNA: TGTGCCAGCAGTTACCACAGCAACACTGAAGCTTTCTTT.

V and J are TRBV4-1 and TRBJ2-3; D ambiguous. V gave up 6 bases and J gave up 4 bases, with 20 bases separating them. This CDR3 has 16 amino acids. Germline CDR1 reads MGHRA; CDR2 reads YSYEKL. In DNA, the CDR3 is TGCGCCAGCAGTCCTAAGGAGCTATATTACGCAGATACGCAGTATTTT. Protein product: CASSPKELYYADTQYF.

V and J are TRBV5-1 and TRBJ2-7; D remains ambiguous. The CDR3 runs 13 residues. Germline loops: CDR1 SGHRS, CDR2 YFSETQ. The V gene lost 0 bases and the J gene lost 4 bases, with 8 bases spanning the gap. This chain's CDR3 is CASSLGDVYEQYF. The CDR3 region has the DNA TGCGCCAGCAGCTTGGGGGATGTGTACGAGCAGTACTTC. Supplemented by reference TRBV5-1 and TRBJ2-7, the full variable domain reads KAGVTQTPRYLIKTRGQQVTLSCSPISGHRSVSWYQQTPGQGLQFLFEYFSETQRNKGNFPGRFSGRQFSNSRSEMNVSTLELGDSALYLCASSLGDVYEQYFGPGTRLTVT.

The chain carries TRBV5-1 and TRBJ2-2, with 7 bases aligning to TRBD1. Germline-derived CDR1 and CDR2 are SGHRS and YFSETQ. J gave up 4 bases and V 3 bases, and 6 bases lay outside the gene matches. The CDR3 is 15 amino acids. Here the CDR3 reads CASSSSGTVTGELFF. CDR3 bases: TGCGCCAGCAGCTCCTCCGGGACAGTCACCGGGGAGCTGTTTTTT.

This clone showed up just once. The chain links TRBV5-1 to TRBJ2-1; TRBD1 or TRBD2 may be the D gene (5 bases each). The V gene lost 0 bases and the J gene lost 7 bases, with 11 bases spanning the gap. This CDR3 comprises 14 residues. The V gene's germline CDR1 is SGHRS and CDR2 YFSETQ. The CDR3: CASSLGDPRNEQFF. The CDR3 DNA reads TGCGCCAGCAGCTTGGGGGACCCGCGGAATGAGCAGTTCTTC.

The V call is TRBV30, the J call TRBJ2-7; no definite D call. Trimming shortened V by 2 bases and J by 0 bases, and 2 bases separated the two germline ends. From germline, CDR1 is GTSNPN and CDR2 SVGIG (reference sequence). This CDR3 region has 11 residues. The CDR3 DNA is TGTGCCTGGAGTTACTCCTACGAGCAGTACTTC. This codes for CAWSYSYEQYF.

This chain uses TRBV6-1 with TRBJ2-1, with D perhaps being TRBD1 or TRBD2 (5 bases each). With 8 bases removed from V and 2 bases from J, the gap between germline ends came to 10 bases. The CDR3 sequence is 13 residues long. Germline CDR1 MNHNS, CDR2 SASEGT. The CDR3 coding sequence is TGTGCCAGCGGGACGTTCACCTACAATGAGCAGTTCTTC. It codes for CASGTFTYNEQFF.

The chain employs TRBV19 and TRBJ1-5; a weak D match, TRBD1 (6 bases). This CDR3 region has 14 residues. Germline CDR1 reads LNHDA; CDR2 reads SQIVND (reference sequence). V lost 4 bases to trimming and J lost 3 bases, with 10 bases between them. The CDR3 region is CASSTRGDNQPQHF. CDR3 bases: TGTGCCAGTAGTACCAGGGGTGACAATCAGCCCCAGCATTTT.

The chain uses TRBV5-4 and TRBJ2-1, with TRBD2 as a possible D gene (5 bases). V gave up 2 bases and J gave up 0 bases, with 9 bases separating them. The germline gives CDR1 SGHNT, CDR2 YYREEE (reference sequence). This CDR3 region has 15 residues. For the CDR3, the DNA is TGTGCCAGCAGCTTAGCGGCCAGCTCCTACAATGAGCAGTTCTTC. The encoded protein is CASSLAASSYNEQFF.

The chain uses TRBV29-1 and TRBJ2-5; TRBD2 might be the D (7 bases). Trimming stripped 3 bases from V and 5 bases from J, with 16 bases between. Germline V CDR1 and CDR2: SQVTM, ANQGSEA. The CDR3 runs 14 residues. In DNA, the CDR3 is TGCAGCGTTGAGAGTTCGGGGGGCTTCGAGACCCAGTACTTC. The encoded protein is CSVESSGGFETQYF.

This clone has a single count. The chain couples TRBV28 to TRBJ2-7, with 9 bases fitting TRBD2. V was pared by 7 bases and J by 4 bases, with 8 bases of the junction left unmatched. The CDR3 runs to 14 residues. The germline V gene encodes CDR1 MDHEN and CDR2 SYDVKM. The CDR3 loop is CASTLAGPPYEQYF. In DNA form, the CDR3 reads TGTGCCAGCACGCTAGCGGGGCCCCCTTACGAGCAGTACTTC.

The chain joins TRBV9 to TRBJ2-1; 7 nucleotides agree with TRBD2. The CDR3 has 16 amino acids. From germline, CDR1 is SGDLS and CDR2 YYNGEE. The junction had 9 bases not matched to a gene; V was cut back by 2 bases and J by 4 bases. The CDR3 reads CASSVLSLAEYNEQFF. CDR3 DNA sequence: TGTGCCAGCAGCGTTTTGTCGCTAGCGGAGTACAATGAGCAGTTCTTC.

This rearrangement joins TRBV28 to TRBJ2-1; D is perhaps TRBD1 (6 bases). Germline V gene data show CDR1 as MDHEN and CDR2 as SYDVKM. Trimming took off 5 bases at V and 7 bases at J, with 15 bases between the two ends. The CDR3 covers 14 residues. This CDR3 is CASSPRSQGNEQFF. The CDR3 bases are TGTGCCAGCAGTCCCCGATCCCAGGGGAATGAGCAGTTCTTC.

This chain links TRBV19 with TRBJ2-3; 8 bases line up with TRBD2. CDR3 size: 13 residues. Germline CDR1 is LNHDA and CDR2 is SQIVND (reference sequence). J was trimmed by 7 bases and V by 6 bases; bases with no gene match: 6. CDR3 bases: TGTGCCAGTAGCCTAGCGGGCCCATATACGCAGTATTTT. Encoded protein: CASSLAGPYTQYF. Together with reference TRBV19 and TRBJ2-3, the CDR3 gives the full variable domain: DGGITQSPKYLFRKEGQNVTLSCEQNLNHDAMYWYRQDPGQGLRLIYYSQIVNDFQKGDIAEGYSVSREKKESFPLTVTSAQKNPTAFYLCASSLAGPYTQYFGPGTRLTVL.

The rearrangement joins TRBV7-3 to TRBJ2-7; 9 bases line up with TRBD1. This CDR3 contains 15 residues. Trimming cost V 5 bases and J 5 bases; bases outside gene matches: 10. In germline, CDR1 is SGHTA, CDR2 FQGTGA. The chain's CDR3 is CASSTAGTGNDEQYF. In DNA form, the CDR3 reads TGTGCCAGCAGCACCGCCGGGACAGGGAACGACGAGCAGTACTTC.

Here the CDR3 reads CASSSYQPQHF. DNA for the CDR3: TGTGCCAGCAGTTCCTACCAGCCCCAGCATTTT. This chain uses TRBV6-1 with TRBJ1-5, with D unclear. Trimming removed 5 bases from V and 7 bases from J, with 6 bases in between. In germline, CDR1 is MNHNS, CDR2 SASEGT. The CDR3 covers 11 residues.

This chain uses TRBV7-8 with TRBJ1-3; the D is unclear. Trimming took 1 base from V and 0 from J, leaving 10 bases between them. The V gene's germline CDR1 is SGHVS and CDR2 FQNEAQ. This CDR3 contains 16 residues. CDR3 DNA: TGTGCCAGCAGCTTAGATCACAACCTCTCTGGAAACACCATATATTTT. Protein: CASSLDHNLSGNTIYF.

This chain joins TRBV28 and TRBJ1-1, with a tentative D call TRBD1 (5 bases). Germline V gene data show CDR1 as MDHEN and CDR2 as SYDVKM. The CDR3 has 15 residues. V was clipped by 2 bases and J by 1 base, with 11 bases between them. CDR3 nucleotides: TGTGCCAGCAGTTTAACACAGGTCGGGAACACTGAAGCTTTCTTT. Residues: CASSLTQVGNTEAFF.

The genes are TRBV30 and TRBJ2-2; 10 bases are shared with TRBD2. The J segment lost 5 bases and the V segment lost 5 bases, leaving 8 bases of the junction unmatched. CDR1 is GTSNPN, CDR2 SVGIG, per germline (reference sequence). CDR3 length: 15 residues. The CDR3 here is CAWDGTSAWTGELFF. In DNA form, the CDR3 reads TGTGCCTGGGATGGGACTAGCGCCTGGACCGGGGAGCTGTTTTTT. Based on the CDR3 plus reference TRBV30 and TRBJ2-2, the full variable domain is SQTIHQWPATLVQPVGSPLSLECTVEGTSNPNLYWYRQAAGRGLQLLFYSVGIGQISSEVPQNLSASRPQDRQFILSSKKLLLSDSGFYLCAWDGTSAWTGELFFGEGSRLTVL.

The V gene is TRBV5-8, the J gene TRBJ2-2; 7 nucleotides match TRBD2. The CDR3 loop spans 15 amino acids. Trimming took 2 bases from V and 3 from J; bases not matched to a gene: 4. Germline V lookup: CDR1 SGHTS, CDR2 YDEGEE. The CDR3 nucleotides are TGTGCCAGCAGCTTTGGACTAGGCTACACCGGGGAGCTGTTTTTT. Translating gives CASSFGLGYTGELFF.

CDR3 sequence: CATSREKTHTSKAFF. In DNA, the CDR3 is TGTGCCACCAGCAGAGAAAAGACACACACCTCCAAAGCTTTCTTT. The V gene is TRBV15, the J gene TRBJ1-1; no definite D call. This CDR3 has 15 residues. Per the germline V gene, CDR1 is LNHNV and CDR2 is YYDKDF (reference sequence). Trimming removed 0 bases from V and 9 bases from J, with 17 bases in between.

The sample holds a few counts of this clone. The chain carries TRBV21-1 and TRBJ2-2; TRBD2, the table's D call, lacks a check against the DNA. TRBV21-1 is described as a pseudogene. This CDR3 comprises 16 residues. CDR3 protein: CASSKSGTRWTGELFF. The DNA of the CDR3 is TGTGCCAGCAGCAAATCAGGGACTAGGTGGACCGGGGAGCTGTTTTTT.

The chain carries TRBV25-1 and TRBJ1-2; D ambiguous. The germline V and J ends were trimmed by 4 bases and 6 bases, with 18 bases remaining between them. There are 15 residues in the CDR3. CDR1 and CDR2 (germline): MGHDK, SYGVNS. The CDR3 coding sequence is TGTGCCAGCAGTGGGGGAGTAGGCACCTTCCATGGCTACACCTTC. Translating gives CASSGGVGTFHGYTF.